This T cell receptor beta chain was identified during a study of Graves' ophthalmopathy and Graves' hyperthyroidism. RNA transcripts were the template, and TCR beta CDR3 regions were amplified from them. HTBI-primed RT-PCR formed the first round, and a multiplex PCR formed the second. TCRdb independently ran MiXCR on the multiplex PCR reads; one entry per CDR3 protein. The sample consists of almost 400,000 distinct CDR3 sequences, approximately 20% of them appearing once. This clonotype came up many times. The CDR3 runs 15 residues. Per the germline V gene, CDR1 is SNHLY and CDR2 is FYNNEI. V lost 7 bases to trimming and J lost 1 base; unmatched junction nucleotides: 6.

Input material: peripheral blood. The V gene is TRBV2, the J gene TRBJ1-1; 10 nucleotides align to TRBD1. The receptor was derived from a woman under 30 with Graves' ophthalmopathy. The chain's CDR3 is CASTSGQGPNTEAFF. Here the CDR3 DNA reads TGTGCCAGCACCTCGGGACAGGGGCCGAACACTGAAGCTTTCTTT.